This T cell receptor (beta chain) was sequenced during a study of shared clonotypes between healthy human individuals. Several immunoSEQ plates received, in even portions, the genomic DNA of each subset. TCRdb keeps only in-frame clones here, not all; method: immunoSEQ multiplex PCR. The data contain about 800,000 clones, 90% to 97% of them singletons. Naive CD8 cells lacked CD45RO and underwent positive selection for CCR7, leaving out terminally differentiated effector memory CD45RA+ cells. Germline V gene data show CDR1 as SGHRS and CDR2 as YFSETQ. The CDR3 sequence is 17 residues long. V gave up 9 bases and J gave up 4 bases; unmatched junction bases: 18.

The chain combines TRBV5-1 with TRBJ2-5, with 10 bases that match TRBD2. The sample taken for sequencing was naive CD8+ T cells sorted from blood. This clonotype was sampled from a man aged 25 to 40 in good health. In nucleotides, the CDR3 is TGCGCCAAGACACGGCTAGCGGGAGCCCCGAGGGGAGAGACCCAGTACTTC. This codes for CAKTRLAGAPRGETQYF.